The present T cell receptor beta chain was sequenced within a study of vaccination effects on CD4 cells after COVID-19. Broader study findings: Vaccine- and infection-induced clones showed marked clonal contraction late following vaccination.

V trimming: 0 bases; J trimming: 8 bases; junction bases outside the gene matches: 5. CDR1 and CDR2 (germline): SGHRS, YFSETQ. The CDR3 has 14 residues. Within the ViraFEST assay, antigen-specific CD4+ T cells underwent expansion with viral peptide pools prior to sequencing. Culturing for more than 9 days preceded CD4+ T cell isolation. Between March and December 2020, the person had a SARS-CoV-2 infection that PCR confirmed. The researchers cultured fewer than 2.5 million PBMC per well with 8.5 to 10 IU/ml IL-2 and roughly 9.1 ug/ml peptides. Clones were sequenced by immunoSEQ multiplex PCR, and TCRdb holds only the in-frame ones, with some missing. The sample holds roughly 25,000 clones, approximately 80% seen once. This clone was recorded a few times. Its antigen is as yet unknown.

The receptor's source is a human donor who had a prior SARS-CoV-2 infection. The chain is built from TRBV5-1 and TRBJ2-7; 10 nucleotides line up with TRBD1. The sample consisted of CD4+ T cells from PBMCs cultured with HCoV-NL63 spike peptides, taken before COVID-19 vaccination. CDR3 residues: CASSLVGTGDKQYF. The CDR3, as DNA: TGCGCCAGCAGCTTGGTAGGGACAGGGGACAAGCAGTACTTC.